The 31 T cell receptor beta chains in this list originate from one sample, sequenced in a study of Ad26.COV2.S vaccination and SARS-CoV-2 variants. The treatment denotes: about 20 received Ad26.COV2.S at low or high dose, single or two shots; 5 received placebo; per-sample allocation not given. It was on day 63 after the first vaccine or placebo injection that samples were taken. Clones were read by immunoSEQ multiplex PCR, and TCRdb kept only the in-frame ones, dropping some. Of 350,000 to 500,000 clones listed, 75% to 95% are singletons. The sequences come from peripheral blood, collected in a trial of Ad26.COV2.S vaccine versus placebo. The receptors here all came from a person aged 18-60 years who received the Ad26.COV2.S COVID-19 vaccine or a placebo.

The chain uses TRBV9 and TRBJ2-7; possibly TRBD2 for D (6 bases). The V gene's germline CDR1 is SGDLS and CDR2 YYNGEE. The CDR3 length is 15 residues. The ends were cut back, 3 bases at V and 6 bases at J, with 19 bases in the middle. The CDR3 DNA follows: TGTGCCAGCAGCGCATTACCAGCGGGTCTAGGCGAGCAGTACTTC. Translated, it gives CASSALPAGLGEQYF.

The chain combines TRBV3-1 (or the pseudogene TRBV3-2) with TRBJ2-7, with TRBD2 identical over 8 bases. This CDR3 is built from 15 residues. V lost 1 base to trimming and J lost 4 bases; unmatched junction nucleotides: 6. Germline lookup yields CDR1 LGHDT and CDR2 YNNKEL (reference sequence). CDR3 in amino acids: CASSQVKLAVYEQYF. The CDR3 region has the DNA TGTGCCAGCAGCCAAGTGAAACTAGCGGTTTACGAGCAGTACTTC.

The rearrangement uses TRBV6-2 or TRBV6-3 and TRBJ2-1; 13 nucleotides match TRBD2. V shed 5 bases, J shed 2 bases, and the junction held 6 bases outside the gene matches. CDR1 and CDR2 (germline): MNHEY, SVGEGT. The CDR3 is made up of 17 amino acids. CDR3 loop: CASSPGTSGTPYNEQFF. For the CDR3, the DNA is TGTGCCAGCAGTCCGGGGACTAGCGGGACCCCCTACAATGAGCAGTTCTTC.

V gene TRBV27 combines with J gene TRBJ2-7; D is possibly TRBD2 (6 bases). Germline CDR1 and CDR2: MNHEY and SMNVEV (reference sequence). Trimming shortened V by 3 bases and J by 5 bases, and 17 bases separated the two germline ends. The CDR3 is 15 amino acids. CDR3 sequence reads: CASSFVAEDLNEQYF. The CDR3 nucleotides read TGTGCCAGCAGTTTCGTAGCGGAGGACTTAAACGAGCAGTACTTC.

This sequence joins TRBV18 and TRBJ2-7, with 7 bases lining up with TRBD1. The CDR3 is 15 residues long. The ends lost 2 bases at V and 0 bases at J; junction bases unmatched: 4. CDR1 is KGHSH and CDR2 is LQKENI in the germline V gene. The CDR3 coding sequence is TGTGCCAGCTCACCAATCCGGGACAGCTCCTACGAGCAGTACTTC. It encodes CASSPIRDSSYEQYF.

The V call is TRBV27, the J call TRBJ1-2; D may be TRBD1 (5 bases). Germline loops: CDR1 MNHEY, CDR2 SMNVEV (reference sequence). Trimming left V 2 bases short and J 3 bases short, with 10 bases between. The CDR3 loop spans 14 amino acids. CDR3 sequence reads: CASSLNSGHYGYTF. The CDR3 coding sequence is TGTGCCAGCAGTTTAAATTCGGGACACTATGGCTACACCTTC.

The chain combines TRBV18 with TRBJ1-2, with D unresolved. This CDR3 contains 13 residues. Trimming took off 0 bases at V and 4 bases at J, with 6 bases between the two ends. Germline values: CDR1 KGHSH, CDR2 LQKENI. CDR3 bases: TGTGCCAGCTCACCACCGACGGGCTATGGCTACACCTTC. Amino acids: CASSPPTGYGYTF. The variable domain in full, completed from reference TRBV18 and TRBJ1-2, reads NAGVMQNPRHLVRRRGQEARLRCSPMKGHSHVYWYRQLPEEGLKFMVYLQKENIIDESGMPKERFSAEFPKEGPSILRIQQVVRGDSAAYFCASSPPTGYGYTFGSGTRLTVV.

As to this clone: The same CDR3 also results from other DNA sequences found in this sample. V and J are TRBV6-2 or TRBV6-3 and TRBJ2-1; no definite D call. In germline, CDR1 is MNHEY, CDR2 SVGEGT. This CDR3 spans 12 amino acids. The V gene lost 6 bases and the J gene lost 5 bases, with 8 bases spanning the gap. The DNA of the CDR3 is TGTGCCAGCAGCACCCAGAACAATGAGCAGTTCTTC. Translation gives CASSTQNNEQFF.

This clone occurred once. This chain connects TRBV7-3 to TRBJ2-1; D not certain. The CDR3 consists of 16 residues. V lost 2 bases to trimming and J lost 0 bases, with 11 bases between them. CDR1 and CDR2 from the germline V gene are SGHTA and FQGTGA. The CDR3 is CASSLVGPSSYNEQFF. In DNA, the CDR3 is TGTGCCAGCAGCTTAGTGGGCCCTAGCTCCTACAATGAGCAGTTCTTC.

The chain uses TRBV5-6 and TRBJ2-2, with 8 bases that match TRBD1. The germline gives CDR1 SGHDT, CDR2 YYEEEE. With V trimmed by 0 bases and J by 4 bases, 5 bases remained unmatched. This CDR3 contains 16 residues. CDR3 nucleotides: TGTGCCAGCAGCTTGGGGACAGGGAAGGGCACCGGGGAGCTGTTTTTT. This encodes CASSLGTGKGTGELFF.

The genes are TRBV5-1 and TRBJ1-4, with D tentatively TRBD1 (5 bases). This CDR3 is 14 amino acids long. Germline values: CDR1 SGHRS, CDR2 YFSETQ. Trimming removed 6 bases from V and 4 bases from J, with 13 bases in between. CDR3 loop: CASTQGALNEKLFF. The CDR3 DNA is TGCGCCAGCACCCAAGGGGCACTTAATGAAAAACTGTTTTTT.

The CDR3 sequence is CASLAQVPDTQYF. In DNA, the CDR3 is TGTGCCAGCTTAGCACAGGTACCAGATACGCAGTATTTT. This chain joins TRBV7-2 and TRBJ2-3, with TRBD1 as a possible D gene (5 bases). Germline V gene sequence: CDR1 SGHTA, CDR2 FQGNSA. The V and J ends lost 8 bases and 4 bases respectively, with 13 bases between them. The length of the CDR3 is 13 residues. Complete variable domain (other parts from reference TRBV7-2 and TRBJ2-3): GAGVSQSPSNKVTEKGKDVELRCDPISGHTALYWYRQSLGQGLEFLIYFQGNSAPDKSGLPSDRFSAERTGGSVSTLTIQRTQQEDSAVYLCASLAQVPDTQYFGPGTRLTVL.

The chain links TRBV6-2 or TRBV6-3 to TRBJ1-2; D possibly corresponds to TRBD1 (5 bases). V was shortened by 4 bases and J by 4 bases, with 19 bases between the two germline ends. Germline V gives CDR1 MNHEY, CDR2 SVGEGT. The CDR3 totals 16 residues. CDR3 protein: CASSFRDWAGFYGYTF. CDR3 bases: TGTGCCAGCAGTTTTCGGGACTGGGCCGGATTCTATGGCTACACCTTC.

V is TRBV9 and J is TRBJ2-7; D unclear. Trimming cost V 0 bases and J 0 bases, with 13 bases left between them. The CDR3 covers 16 residues. The germline CDR1 and CDR2 sequences are SGDLS and YYNGEE. The CDR3 DNA is TGTGCCAGCAGCGTAGGATGGCGGATAAGCTCCTACGAGCAGTACTTC. As protein: CASSVGWRISSYEQYF.

The chain combines TRBV7-3 with TRBJ2-1; TRBD1 matches at 7 bases. The CDR3 is 15 amino acids. The J segment lost 3 bases and the V segment lost 4 bases, leaving 6 bases of the junction unmatched. Germline-derived CDR1 and CDR2 are SGHTA and FQGTGA. This CDR3 is CASSSSGTVYNEQFF. The CDR3 DNA is TGTGCCAGCAGCTCTTCCGGGACAGTCTACAATGAGCAGTTCTTC.

The chain joins TRBV4-3 to TRBJ1-2; TRBD1 is a possible D gene (6 bases). Germline V CDR1 and CDR2: LGHNA, YSLEER. Trimming stripped 3 bases from V and 2 bases from J, with 16 bases between. The CDR3 contains 16 residues. The CDR3, as DNA: TGCGCCAGCAGCCACCTACGGATGACAGGCAACTATGGCTACACCTTC. Its protein product is CASSHLRMTGNYGYTF.

The chain uses TRBV6-5 and TRBJ1-2; a possible D gene is TRBD1 (6 bases). Germline V CDR1 and CDR2: MNHEY, SVGAGI. The CDR3 contains 15 residues. V was cut by 0 bases and J by 4 bases, with 12 bases left in between. In DNA, the CDR3 is TGTGCCAGCAGTTACTCTGGGGGGGCTGGCTATGGCTACACCTTC. It codes for CASSYSGGAGYGYTF.

The chain uses TRBV5-1 and TRBJ2-7; TRBD2 matches 11 bases. The CDR3 is 15 amino acids. Looked up from germline, CDR1 is SGHRS and CDR2 is YFSETQ. J lost 3 bases, V lost 2 bases, and 4 bases had no gene match. The CDR3 sequence is CASSFTGTSGYEQYF. The CDR3 nucleotides read TGCGCCAGCAGCTTCACCGGGACTAGCGGCTACGAGCAGTACTTC.

The chain is built from TRBV12-5 and TRBJ1-5, with D tentatively TRBD1 (6 bases). Germline CDR1 LGHNT, CDR2 FRNRAP. V was shortened by 5 bases and J by 6 bases, with 17 bases between the two germline ends. The CDR3 sequence is 15 residues long. The CDR3 DNA sequence: TGTGCTAGTGGTCCAAGGGGGGGGGTGCGTCAGCCCCAGCATTTT. It encodes CASGPRGGVRQPQHF.

This clone was recorded once. One junction end does not reproduce the germline sequence, and a read error may be involved. The V gene is TRBV24-1, the J gene TRBJ2-1, with TRBD1 identical over 9 bases. Germline values: CDR1 KGHDR, CDR2 SFDVKD. This CDR3 is 13 amino acids long. In DNA, the CDR3 is TGTGCCACTCATTTCCGGGACAGGGCCCTCGAACTCTTC. Its protein is CATHFRDRALELF.

The rearrangement links TRBV4-2 to TRBJ2-7; 8 bases are a match to TRBD1. The CDR3 length is 14 residues. In germline, CDR1 is LGHNA, CDR2 YNFKEQ. V gave up 3 bases and J gave up 2 bases; unmatched junction bases: 3. The CDR3 loop reads CASSQTGDTYEQYF. The CDR3 bases are TGTGCCAGCAGCCAGACAGGGGATACCTACGAGCAGTACTTC.

The CDR3 loop is CATEPTGGGEKLFF. CDR3 in DNA: TGTGCCACCGAACCAACAGGGGGCGGTGAAAAACTGTTTTTT. The chain uses TRBV10-3 and TRBJ1-4, with TRBD1 matching over 9 bases. The CDR3 loop spans 14 amino acids. The germline V gene encodes CDR1 ENHRY and CDR2 SYGVKD. With 10 bases clipped from V and 7 bases from J, the junction kept 10 bases outside the gene matches.

The genes are TRBV4-1 and TRBJ2-1; 7 positions match TRBD1. The CDR3 covers 14 residues. Germline values: CDR1 MGHRA, CDR2 YSYEKL. Germline trimming cut 1 base from V and 3 bases from J; bases unmatched to any gene: 0. The CDR3 DNA reads TGCGCCAGCAGCCAAGGGGACAGCTACAATGAGCAGTTCTTC. It translates to CASSQGDSYNEQFF.

This chain uses TRBV27 with TRBJ2-3; D is tentatively TRBD1 or TRBD2 (5 bases each). The CDR3 length is 15 residues. Germline V gene data show CDR1 as MNHEY and CDR2 as SMNVEV (reference sequence). Trimming left V 6 bases short and J 2 bases short, with 15 bases between. CDR3 protein: CASRQGVTSTDTQYF. The CDR3 DNA is TGTGCCAGCAGGCAGGGAGTCACCTCCACAGATACGCAGTATTTT.

The chain combines TRBV9 with TRBJ2-1; D may be TRBD2 (6 bases). V shed 5 bases and J shed 9 bases, with 15 bases lying between them. From germline, CDR1 is SGDLS and CDR2 YYNGEE. The CDR3 is 13 amino acids. The CDR3 here is CASSRRLDREQFF. The CDR3 DNA reads as TGTGCCAGCAGTCGGAGACTAGACCGTGAGCAGTTCTTC.

The chain is built from TRBV7-2 and TRBJ2-1, with 11 nucleotides matching TRBD2. The CDR3 runs 16 residues. V lost 2 bases, J lost 4 bases, and 4 bases stayed unmatched. CDR1 is SGHTA and CDR2 is FQGNSA in the germline V gene. The CDR3 here is CASSLRGTSGYNEQFF. For the CDR3, the DNA is TGTGCCAGCAGCTTACGGGGGACTAGCGGATACAATGAGCAGTTCTTC.

The chain recombines TRBV18 with TRBJ1-2; 8 nucleotides align to TRBD1. J gave up 4 bases and V 3 bases, and 7 bases lay outside the gene matches. CDR3 length: 15 amino acids. CDR1 and CDR2 (germline): KGHSH, LQKENI. CDR3 protein: CASSPDREVIYGYTF. In DNA form, the CDR3 reads TGTGCCAGCTCACCGGACAGGGAAGTTATCTATGGCTACACCTTC.

This chain connects TRBV5-4 to TRBJ2-7; D perhaps matches TRBD1 (6 bases). V lost 2 bases to trimming and J lost 5 bases, with 17 bases between them. Germline-derived CDR1 and CDR2 are SGHNT and YYREEE (reference sequence). The CDR3 length is 15 residues. The CDR3 DNA reads as TGTGCCAGCAGCTTAGCCGGGACACCCCTCGACGAGCAGTACTTC. Translating gives CASSLAGTPLDEQYF.

The V and J genes are TRBV11-2 and TRBJ2-5, with 8 positions matching TRBD1. Germline V gene lookup returns CDR1 SGHAT and CDR2 FQNNGV. Unmatched junction bases numbered 3, after V lost 4 bases and J lost 2 bases. The CDR3 extends over 14 amino acids. The CDR3 region has the DNA TGTGCCAGCAGCTACTACAGGGGGCAAGAGACCCAGTACTTC. It codes for CASSYYRGQETQYF. The variable domain in full, with the rest retrieved from reference TRBV11-2 and TRBJ2-5, is EAGVAQSPRYKIIEKRQSVAFWCNPISGHATLYWYQQILGQGPKLLIQFQNNGVVDDSQLPKDRFSAERLKGVDSTLKIQPAKLEDSAVYLCASSYYRGQETQYFGPGTRLLVL.

The V and J genes are TRBV7-2 and TRBJ2-1; no reliable D call. Germline V CDR1 and CDR2: SGHTA, FQGNSA. V was shortened by 8 bases and J by 9 bases, with 20 bases between the two germline ends. This CDR3 spans 14 amino acids. The CDR3 region has the DNA TGTGCCAGCGAACAAGTCGGCTCGTGGGCTGAGCAGTTCTTC. Residues: CASEQVGSWAEQFF.

The J gene is TRBJ1-2, the V gene TRBV5-4; 10 bases map to TRBD1. The CDR3 consists of 14 residues. CDR1 and CDR2 (germline): SGHNT, YYREEE (reference sequence). Losses at the gene ends were 4 bases for V and 4 bases for J; bases not matched to a gene: 4. CDR3 residues: CASSTTGGSYGYTF. In nucleotides, the CDR3 is TGTGCCAGCAGCACGACAGGGGGCAGCTATGGCTACACCTTC.